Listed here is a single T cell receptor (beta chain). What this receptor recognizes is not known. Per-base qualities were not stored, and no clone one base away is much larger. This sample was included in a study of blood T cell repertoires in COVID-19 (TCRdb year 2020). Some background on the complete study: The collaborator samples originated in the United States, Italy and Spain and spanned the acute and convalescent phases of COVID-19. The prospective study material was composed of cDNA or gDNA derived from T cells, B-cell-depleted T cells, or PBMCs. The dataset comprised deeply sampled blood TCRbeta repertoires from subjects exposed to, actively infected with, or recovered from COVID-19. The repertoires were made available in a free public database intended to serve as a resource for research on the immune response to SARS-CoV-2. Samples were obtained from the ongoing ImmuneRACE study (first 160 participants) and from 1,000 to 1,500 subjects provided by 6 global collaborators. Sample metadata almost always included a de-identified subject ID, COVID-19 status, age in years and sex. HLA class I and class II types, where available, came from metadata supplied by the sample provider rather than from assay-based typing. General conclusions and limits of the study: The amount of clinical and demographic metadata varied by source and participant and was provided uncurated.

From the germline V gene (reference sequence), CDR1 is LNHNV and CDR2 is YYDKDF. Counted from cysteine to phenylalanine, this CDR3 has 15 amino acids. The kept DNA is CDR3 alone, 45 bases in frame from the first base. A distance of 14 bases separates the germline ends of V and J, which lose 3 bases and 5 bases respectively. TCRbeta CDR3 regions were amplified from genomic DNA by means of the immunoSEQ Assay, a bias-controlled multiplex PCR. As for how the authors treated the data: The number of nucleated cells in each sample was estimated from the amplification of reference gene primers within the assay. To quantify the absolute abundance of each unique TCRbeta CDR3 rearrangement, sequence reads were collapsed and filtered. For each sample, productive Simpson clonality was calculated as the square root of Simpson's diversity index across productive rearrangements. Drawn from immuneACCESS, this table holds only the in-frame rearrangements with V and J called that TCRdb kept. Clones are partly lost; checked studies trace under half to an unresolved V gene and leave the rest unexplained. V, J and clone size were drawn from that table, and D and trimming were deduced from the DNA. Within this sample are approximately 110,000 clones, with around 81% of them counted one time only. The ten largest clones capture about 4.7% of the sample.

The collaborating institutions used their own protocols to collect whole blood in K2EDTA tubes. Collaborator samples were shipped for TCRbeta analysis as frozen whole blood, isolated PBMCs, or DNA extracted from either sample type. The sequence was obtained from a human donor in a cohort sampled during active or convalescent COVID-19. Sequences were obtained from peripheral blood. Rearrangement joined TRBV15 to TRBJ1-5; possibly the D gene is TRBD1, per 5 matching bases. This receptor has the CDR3 CATSRDQGKHQPQHF. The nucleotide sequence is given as TGTGCCACCAGCAGGGATCAGGGAAAACATCAGCCCCAGCATTTT.